Presented here are 26 T cell receptor beta chains from one specimen sequenced in a study of blood T cell repertoires in COVID-19 (dated by TCRdb to the early 2020s). Libraries came from the immunoSEQ multiplex PCR assay. The immuneACCESS repertoire file appears here via TCRdb, limited to in-frame rearrangements. These files lack a portion of the clones; in checked studies, under half of the deficit traces to unresolved V genes, and the cause of the others is not known. This sample has roughly 150,000 clones in its table, and roughly 93% of those were observed once. The ten biggest clones cover around 5% of the sample. The sample taken for sequencing was peripheral blood. Source of these receptors: a man between 18 and 29 years old with COVID-19, enrolled during active disease.

This clone was detected once. The V call is TRBV7-9, the J call TRBJ2-6; the D gene is possibly TRBD2 (6 bases). The CDR3 runs to 18 residues. Germline assignment: CDR1 SEHNR and CDR2 FQNEAQ (reference sequence). V was shortened by 5 bases and J by 2 bases, with 19 bases between the two germline ends. CDR3 region: CASSPRRDRGAGANVLTF. In DNA form, the CDR3 reads TGTGCCAGCAGCCCCCGGAGGGATCGGGGAGCTGGGGCCAACGTCCTGACTTTC.

The chain links TRBV5-4 to TRBJ2-7, with TRBD2 identical over 7 bases. CDR1 is SGHNT, CDR2 YYREEE, per germline (reference sequence). This CDR3 has 15 amino acids. J gave up 6 bases and V 1 base, and 10 bases lay outside the gene matches. In DNA form, the CDR3 reads TGTGCCAGCAGCTTGTACGGCGGGAGTTGGGGCGAGCAGTACTTC. Translating it yields CASSLYGGSWGEQYF.

J is TRBJ2-5 and V is TRBV28, with D perhaps matching TRBD2 (6 bases). Germline lookup yields CDR1 MDHEN and CDR2 SYDVKM. V dropped 3 bases and J dropped 5 bases, with 13 bases sitting between them. This CDR3 has 14 amino acids. DNA of the CDR3: TGTGCCAGCAGTTTGGGGGGAAGGGAGGAGACCCAGTACTTC. This translates into CASSLGGREETQYF.

The chain couples TRBV14 to TRBJ2-3; D call uncertain. CDR1 and CDR2 (germline): SGHDN, FVKESK. Trimming removed 1 base at V and 6 bases at J, with 5 bases between. This CDR3 spans 12 amino acids. The CDR3 DNA is TGTGCCAGCAGCCAAGTTATCGATACGCAGTATTTT. Protein sequence: CASSQVIDTQYF.

The chain is built from TRBV25-1 and TRBJ2-2; D not certain. The CDR3 runs 11 residues. Germline V gene data show CDR1 as MGHDK and CDR2 as SYGVNS. V lost 5 bases and J lost 8, with 6 bases in between. CDR3 loop: CASSRVGELFF. For the CDR3, the DNA is TGTGCCAGCAGTAGAGTGGGGGAGCTGTTTTTT.

The gene calls are TRBV4-3 and TRBJ2-7, with TRBD1 identical over 7 bases. This CDR3 comprises 14 residues. Germline V gene sequence: CDR1 LGHNA, CDR2 YSLEER. The V gene end was trimmed by 4 bases and the J gene end by 2 bases; junction bases not matched to a gene: 5. The CDR3 region is CASSLRQGPYEQYF. CDR3 bases: TGCGCCAGCAGCCTTAGACAGGGACCCTACGAGCAGTACTTC.

This chain links TRBV9 with TRBJ2-1; 7 bases are shared with TRBD2. The ends lost 4 bases at V and 6 bases at J; junction bases unmatched: 10. The CDR3 has 15 residues. Germline values: CDR1 SGDLS, CDR2 YYNGEE. The CDR3 region is CASSKSGIEGNEQFF. DNA for the CDR3: TGTGCCAGCAGCAAGAGCGGGATCGAGGGCAATGAGCAGTTCTTC. The full variable domain, completed using reference TRBV9 and TRBJ2-1, is DSGVTQTPKHLITATGQRVTLRCSPRSGDLSVYWYQQSLDQGLQFLIQYYNGEERAKGNILERFSAQQFPDLHSELNLSSLELGDSALYFCASSKSGIEGNEQFFGPGTRLTVL.

This chain connects TRBV19 to TRBJ2-1; 10 nucleotides match TRBD2. Germline V gene sequence: CDR1 LNHDA, CDR2 SQIVND (reference sequence). The J segment lost 8 bases and the V segment lost 1 base, leaving 11 bases of the junction unmatched. CDR3 size: 17 residues. The CDR3 spells CASSIGTSGLPMDEQFF. In nucleotides, the CDR3 is TGTGCCAGTAGTATAGGGACTAGCGGACTCCCTATGGATGAGCAGTTCTTC.

This clone appeared once. The chain combines TRBV11-2 with TRBJ1-2, with unresolved D. The CDR3 extends over 14 amino acids. V gave up 2 bases and J gave up 3 bases, with 10 bases separating them. Germline CDR1 SGHAT, CDR2 FQNNGV. The CDR3, as DNA: TGTGCCAGCAGCTTATCTCCCAGCGACTATGGCTACACCTTC. It translates to CASSLSPSDYGYTF. Together with reference TRBV11-2 and TRBJ1-2, the CDR3 gives the full variable domain: EAGVAQSPRYKIIEKRQSVAFWCNPISGHATLYWYQQILGQGPKLLIQFQNNGVVDDSQLPKDRFSAERLKGVDSTLKIQPAKLEDSAVYLCASSLSPSDYGYTFGSGTRLTVV.

The chain links TRBV6-5 to TRBJ2-7; D might be TRBD1 (6 bases). This CDR3 comprises 15 residues. From germline, CDR1 is MNHEY and CDR2 SVGAGI. V was trimmed by 5 bases and J by 0 bases, leaving 14 bases between them. DNA for the CDR3: TGTGCCAGCAGTACTAGAACGACAGGCTCCTACGAGCAGTACTTC. It yields the protein CASSTRTTGSYEQYF.

This clone was seen a few times. The chain uses TRBV10-3 and TRBJ2-1, with D possibly matching TRBD2 (6 bases). This CDR3 spans 20 amino acids. V shed 4 bases and J shed 9 bases, with 34 bases lying between them. Germline values: CDR1 ENHRY, CDR2 SYGVKD. The CDR3: CAISVFSSVTNRPLPGEQFF. In nucleotides, the CDR3 is TGTGCCATCAGTGTATTCTCTAGCGTGACAAACCGCCCCCTTCCTGGTGAGCAGTTCTTC.

The chain uses TRBV6-6 and TRBJ1-6, with D possibly being TRBD1 (5 bases). From germline, CDR1 is MNHNY and CDR2 SVGAGI (reference sequence). The CDR3 length is 14 residues. Trimming left V 7 bases short and J 7 bases short, with 14 bases between. This CDR3 reads CASIGVRTNSPLHF. Here the CDR3 DNA reads TGTGCCAGCATAGGGGTTCGGACGAATTCACCCCTCCACTTT.

The genes are TRBV9 and TRBJ2-7; TRBD2 aligns across 8 bases. Germline V gene lookup returns CDR1 SGDLS and CDR2 YYNGEE. CDR3 length: 14 amino acids. V shed 1 base, J shed 5 bases, and the junction held 5 bases outside the gene matches. CDR3 DNA: TGTGCCAGCAGCGTAAGTGCGGGAGGAGACGAGCAGTACTTC. It translates to CASSVSAGGDEQYF.

This sequence joins TRBV7-9 and TRBJ2-6, with D possibly TRBD2 on 5 matching bases. Germline V lookup: CDR1 SEHNR, CDR2 FQNEAQ (reference sequence). Trimming took 1 base from V and 2 from J, leaving 6 bases between them. The CDR3 has 15 residues. The CDR3 region has the DNA TGTGCCAGCAGCTTAGTGAGGGCTGGGGCCAACGTCCTGACTTTC. Protein product: CASSLVRAGANVLTF.

The V gene is TRBV27, the J gene TRBJ1-5; unclear D gene. The CDR3 has 13 residues. With 5 bases removed from V and 3 bases from J, the gap between germline ends came to 8 bases. Germline values: CDR1 MNHEY, CDR2 SMNVEV (reference sequence). In nucleotides, the CDR3 is TGTGCCAGCAGTCATAGCTTCAATCAGCCCCAGCATTTT. It yields the protein CASSHSFNQPQHF.

The chain recombines TRBV27 with TRBJ2-7, with D maybe TRBD1 (5 bases). Trimming left V 5 bases short and J 7 bases short, with 30 bases between. Per germline, CDR1 MNHEY and CDR2 SMNVEV (reference sequence). The CDR3 is 18 amino acids. CDR3 sequence (DNA): TGTGCCAGCAGTCCCTTGCCTGGGGCTACGCGTGACCTCTGGGAGCAGTACTTC. Amino acids: CASSPLPGATRDLWEQYF.

The chain links TRBV29-1 to TRBJ2-2; 10 bases agree with TRBD2. The CDR3 length is 14 residues. V was pared by 6 bases and J by 10 bases, with 11 bases of the junction left unmatched. Germline V gene data show CDR1 as SQVTM and CDR2 as ANQGSEA. The DNA of the CDR3 is TGCAGCGTGACGATAGCGGGGGGAAGTGAGGAGCTGTTTTTT. Protein product: CSVTIAGGSEELFF.

The chain is built from TRBV28 and TRBJ2-1; TRBD1 matches at 8 bases. In germline, CDR1 is MDHEN, CDR2 SYDVKM. The CDR3 consists of 13 residues. V dropped 10 bases and J dropped 6; count of bases not matched to a gene: 8. The DNA for the CDR3 is TGTGCCACCTGGGACAGGCTGGGCAATGAGCAGTTCTTC. Translated: CATWDRLGNEQFF.

The chain couples TRBV12-3 or TRBV12-4 to TRBJ1-2; D is undetermined. The ends were cut back, 2 bases at V and 6 bases at J, with 10 bases in the middle. This CDR3 region has 13 residues. Written as DNA, the CDR3 is TGTGCCAGCAGTTTATACGCCGGAGATGGCTACACCTTC. Amino acid sequence: CASSLYAGDGYTF.

This chain joins TRBV6-5 and TRBJ1-1; D call uncertain. Trimming left V 6 bases short and J 5 bases short, with 13 bases between. CDR3 length: 13 amino acids. Germline V gene sequence: CDR1 MNHEY, CDR2 SVGAGI. The CDR3 bases are TGTGCCAGCAGACCCCCGGGGTGGACTGAAGCTTTCTTT. Its protein is CASRPPGWTEAFF.

J is TRBJ2-7 and V is TRBV3-1 (or the pseudogene TRBV3-2); 13 bases align to TRBD2. This CDR3 is 16 amino acids long. Germline CDR1 is LGHDT and CDR2 is YNNKEL (reference sequence). V shed 8 bases, J shed 1 base, and the junction held 8 bases outside the gene matches. The CDR3 DNA reads TGTGCCAGCGCCGGGACTAGCGGGACTCTTTCCTACGAGCAGTACTTC. This gives the protein CASAGTSGTLSYEQYF.

This clone was observed a single time. The junction and the germline gene differ at one end; a read error may be behind it. The V and J genes are TRBV30 and TRBJ2-7; 10 bases match TRBD1. Germline V gene sequence: CDR1 GTSNPN, CDR2 SVGIG (reference sequence). CDR3 length equals 11 residues. In DNA form, the CDR3 reads TGTGCCTGGAGTTACGGGACAGGGGCTTCCTTC. Amino acids: CAWSYGTGASF.

The chain combines TRBV21-1 with TRBJ2-7; the table's D gene call, TRBD2, was not cross checked with the DNA. TRBV21-1 is labeled a pseudogene. CDR3 length: 14 amino acids. The CDR3 bases are TGTGCCAGCAGCACCCTTACTTTTTCCTACGAGCAGTACTTC. As protein: CASSTLTFSYEQYF.

The chain couples TRBV27 to TRBJ2-2; no clear D gene. Trimming removed 4 bases from V and 4 bases from J, with 10 bases in between. Per the germline V gene, CDR1 is MNHEY and CDR2 is SMNVEV (reference sequence). This CDR3 region has 14 residues. The CDR3 region is CASSYVLATGELFF. The CDR3 region has the DNA TGTGCCAGCAGTTACGTTCTGGCCACCGGGGAGCTGTTTTTT.

The rearrangement joins TRBV7-2 to TRBJ2-2, with D possibly TRBD2 on 5 matching bases. This CDR3 is built from 15 residues. CDR1 and CDR2 (germline): SGHTA, FQGNSA. V was trimmed by 3 bases and J by 0 bases, leaving 8 bases between them. The CDR3 nucleotides read TGTGCCAGCAGCTTCAGGACTGCGAACACCGGGGAGCTGTTTTTT. This translates into CASSFRTANTGELFF.

The genes are TRBV6-6 and TRBJ1-2; 10 bases line up with TRBD1. CDR3 length: 15 amino acids. Germline values: CDR1 MNHNY, CDR2 SVGAGI (reference sequence). Trimming removed 0 bases from V and 6 bases from J; junction bases left unmatched: 4. This CDR3 is CASSYSMGTGDGYTF. The CDR3, as DNA: TGTGCCAGCAGTTACTCGATGGGGACAGGGGATGGCTACACCTTC.